A single T cell receptor (beta chain) is shown here with its context. Its target is unknown. The data are from a study of vaccination effects on CD4 cells after COVID-19. On the study more broadly: Vaccine administered to participants consisted of two doses of either BNT162b2 or mRNA-1273. Findings of the study overall: Only a single clone (1 of 255 vaccine-induced clones in healthy vaccinees) cross-reacted with common cold coronaviruses.

Antigen-specific CD4+ T cells were expanded with viral peptide pools in the ViraFEST assay before sequencing. Isolation of CD4+ T cells took place after about 10 days of culture. People in the vaccine group had not been infected with SARS-CoV-2 before, and their nucleocapsid antibodies were negative. Wells containing approximately 2 million PBMC each were cultured with 9 to 10 IU/ml IL-2 and approximately 10 ug/ml peptides. Half-medium replacement with IL-2 medium occurred on days 3 and 7. TCRdb's table, derived via immunoSEQ multiplex PCR, lists solely in-frame clones and lacks some. The sample shows around 45,000 clones, roughly four fifths of them seen only once. The CDR3 extends over 16 amino acids. CDR1 and CDR2 from the germline V gene are MNHNY and SVGAGI (reference sequence). Trimming stripped 6 bases from V and 2 bases from J, with 17 bases between.

The chain couples TRBV6-6 to TRBJ1-5; possibly TRBD1 for D (5 bases). The sequencing here drew on CD4+ T cells from PBMCs cultured with SARS-CoV-2 spike peptides, taken before COVID-19 vaccination. The TCR sequence derives from a human donor who received a COVID-19 vaccine. CDR3 in amino acids: CASSNGGASGNQPQHF. The CDR3 DNA reads TGTGCCAGCAGCAACGGTGGGGCGAGTGGCAATCAGCCCCAGCATTTT.